The 9 T cell receptor beta chains presented below share a single source sample, sequenced in a study of blood T cell repertoires in COVID-19. Sequencing was performed with immunoSEQ multiplex PCR; in TCRdb, only in-frame clones are kept and a portion is missing. Of 130,000 or so clones listed, 70% to 85% were seen once; the top ten hold 17%. The sequenced sample was peripheral blood. The receptors shown here come from a woman aged 80 or over with acute or convalescent COVID-19.

The chain recombines TRBV7-9 with TRBJ1-1, with D unclear. The CDR3 loop spans 12 amino acids. CDR1 is SEHNR and CDR2 is FQNEAQ in the germline V gene (reference sequence). V lost 2 bases and J lost 3, with 4 bases in between. CDR3 in DNA: TGTGCCAGCAGCTTACGGGACACTGAAGCTTTCTTT. Translating it yields CASSLRDTEAFF.

V and J are TRBV27 and TRBJ2-1; TRBD2 agrees at 13 bases. In germline, CDR1 is MNHEY, CDR2 SMNVEV (reference sequence). This CDR3 has 16 residues. With V trimmed by 5 bases and J by 8 bases, 9 bases remained unmatched. The CDR3 region has the DNA TGTGCCAGCAGTCTCGCCGGGACTAGCGGGGTCGATGAGCAGTTCTTC. This gives the protein CASSLAGTSGVDEQFF.

This sequence joins TRBV19 and TRBJ2-5; TRBD2 agrees at 12 bases. The length of the CDR3 is 17 residues. Germline CDR1 and CDR2: LNHDA and SQIVND (reference sequence). J was trimmed by 5 bases and V by 4 bases; bases with no gene match: 11. In DNA, the CDR3 is TGTGCCAGTAGTAACCCCGGAGGACTAGCGGGGAGGGAGACCCAGTACTTC. Its translation is CASSNPGGLAGRETQYF. The full variable domain, completed using reference TRBV19 and TRBJ2-5, is DGGITQSPKYLFRKEGQNVTLSCEQNLNHDAMYWYRQDPGQGLRLIYYSQIVNDFQKGDIAEGYSVSREKKESFPLTVTSAQKNPTAFYLCASSNPGGLAGRETQYFGPGTRLLVL.

About this clone itself: At one end, the junction sequence differs from germline, possibly due to a read error. The chain is built from TRBV7-7 and TRBJ2-5, with TRBD1 as a possible D gene (8 bases). The CDR3 runs to 15 residues. The germline V gene encodes CDR1 SSHAT and CDR2 FNYEAQ (reference sequence). Here the CDR3 DNA reads TGTGCTAGCAGCGTAGGACCGGACAGGGAGGGGACCCAGTACTTC. Protein sequence: CASSVGPDREGTQYF.

The gene calls are TRBV7-9 and TRBJ1-1; D might be TRBD1 (5 bases). The CDR3 runs to 13 residues. The germline V and J ends were trimmed by 1 base and 6 bases, with 9 bases remaining between them. The germline V gene encodes CDR1 SEHNR and CDR2 FQNEAQ (reference sequence). The CDR3 loop is CASSLEGSSEAFF. DNA for the CDR3: TGTGCCAGCAGCTTAGAGGGGTCGTCTGAAGCTTTCTTT.

CDR3 in amino acids: CASSVGRTENNSPLHF. CDR3 sequence (DNA): TGTGCCAGCAGCGTAGGCAGGACAGAAAATAATTCACCCCTCCACTTT. The J gene is TRBJ1-6, the V gene TRBV7-8; weak D call: TRBD1 (6 bases). V gave up 5 bases and J gave up 5 bases, with 16 bases separating them. The CDR3 consists of 16 residues. CDR1 SGHVS and CDR2 FQNEAQ come from the germline V gene.

The rearrangement joins TRBV27 to TRBJ1-5, with 8 positions matching TRBD1. The ends lost 5 bases at V and 4 bases at J; junction bases unmatched: 7. Germline loops: CDR1 MNHEY, CDR2 SMNVEV (reference sequence). CDR3 size: 15 residues. The DNA for the CDR3 is TGTGCCAGCAGTAACCGGACAGGGCGTAATCAGCCCCAGCATTTT. Its translation is CASSNRTGRNQPQHF.

The chain recombines TRBV18 with TRBJ2-5, with D maybe TRBD2 (6 bases). The V end lost 4 bases, the J end lost 4 bases, and 10 bases lay between the germline ends. Looked up from germline, CDR1 is KGHSH and CDR2 is LQKENI. CDR3 length: 13 residues. The CDR3 here is CASSLGRGETQYF. The CDR3 DNA sequence: TGTGCCAGCTCACTTGGGCGGGGAGAGACCCAGTACTTC. The full variable domain, rest sourced from reference TRBV18 and TRBJ2-5, is NAGVMQNPRHLVRRRGQEARLRCSPMKGHSHVYWYRQLPEEGLKFMVYLQKENIIDESGMPKERFSAEFPKEGPSILRIQQVVRGDSAAYFCASSLGRGETQYFGPGTRLLVL.

This clone was detected only a few times. V usage is TRBV6-2 or TRBV6-3 and J usage is TRBJ1-4; D ambiguous. Trimming stripped 0 bases from V and 5 bases from J, with 10 bases between. The CDR3 extends over 15 amino acids. CDR1 and CDR2 from the germline V gene are MNHEY and SVGEGT. The CDR3 is CASSYSAGPNEKLFF. The CDR3 nucleotides are TGTGCCAGCAGTTACTCGGCAGGCCCAAATGAAAAACTGTTTTTT.